A single sample is the source of the 7 T cell receptor beta chains below, sequenced in a study of blood T cell repertoires in COVID-19. Here immunoSEQ multiplex PCR was the method, and the copy in TCRdb shows in-frame clones only, minus some. The sample lists about 120,000 clones; over 75% were seen once. The sample consisted of peripheral blood. The source of these receptors is a woman between 70 and 85 years old with acute or convalescent COVID-19.

CDR3 coding DNA: TGTGCCAGCAGCGCCCGGGCAGATACGCAGTATTTT. Translated, it gives CASSARADTQYF. The chain is built from TRBV7-9 and TRBJ2-3; no firm D call. Deletions cut 5 bases from V and 4 bases from J, with 7 bases between. Germline V gives CDR1 SEHNR, CDR2 FQNEAQ (reference sequence). The CDR3 covers 12 residues.

The chain uses TRBV19 and TRBJ1-1; perhaps TRBD1 as D (6 bases). This CDR3 contains 15 residues. Germline CDR1 reads LNHDA; CDR2 reads SQIVND (reference sequence). V was clipped by 1 base and J by 1 base, with 10 bases between them. CDR3 in DNA: TGTGCCAGTAGTATAGGCGGCAGGGGGAACACTGAAGCTTTCTTT. Translated, it gives CASSIGGRGNTEAFF.

CDR3 sequence (DNA): TGTGCCAGCAGCTTAGTTCTAGCGGGGGCGGAGGATACGCAGTATTTT. It specifies CASSLVLAGAEDTQYF. The chain joins TRBV7-2 to TRBJ2-3, with 10 bases matching TRBD2. In germline, CDR1 is SGHTA, CDR2 FQGNSA. V shed 1 base, J shed 6 bases, and the junction held 7 bases outside the gene matches. CDR3 length: 16 amino acids.

The chain joins TRBV4-3 to TRBJ2-3, with 11 nucleotides matching TRBD2. The CDR3 covers 20 residues. Looked up from germline, CDR1 is LGHNA and CDR2 is YSLEER. The V segment lost 0 bases and the J segment 0 bases; nucleotides outside the gene matches: 11. The CDR3 sequence is CASSQEVASGGPASTDTQYF. DNA of the CDR3: TGCGCCAGCAGCCAAGAAGTGGCTAGCGGGGGGCCAGCGAGCACAGATACGCAGTATTTT.

The chain uses TRBV7-9 and TRBJ1-2; possible D gene TRBD1, 5 bases. This CDR3 spans 13 amino acids. Germline V gives CDR1 SEHNR, CDR2 FQNEAQ (reference sequence). V was shortened by 7 bases and J by 6 bases, with 15 bases between the two germline ends. The CDR3 DNA sequence: TGTGCCAGCACCCCTTCTGGGGCAAATGGCTACACCTTC. Amino acid sequence: CASTPSGANGYTF.

The rearrangement joins TRBV18 to TRBJ1-2; TRBD1 agrees at 8 bases. Germline loops: CDR1 KGHSH, CDR2 LQKENI. The CDR3 is made up of 14 amino acids. V trimming: 3 bases; J trimming: 6 bases; junction bases outside the gene matches: 6. CDR3 region: CASSPGTGENGYTF. Written as DNA, the CDR3 is TGTGCCAGCTCACCCGGGACAGGCGAGAATGGCTACACCTTC.

The chain employs TRBV3-1 (or the pseudogene TRBV3-2) and TRBJ1-4, with a possible D match to TRBD1 (6 bases). V lost 1 base and J 10 bases, leaving 19 bases between the germline ends. Germline V CDR1 and CDR2: LGHDT, YNNKEL (reference sequence). CDR3 length equals 16 residues. The CDR3 DNA reads as TGTGCCAGCAGCCAAGGAGTAACAGGGCTGATAGGAAAACTGTTTTTT. Translation: CASSQGVTGLIGKLFF.